This T cell receptor beta chain originates from a study of a mutant IDH1 vaccine in newly diagnosed glioma. As for the study in general: Vaccination began 4-6 weeks post radiotherapy alone, or with temozolomide cycles. Of the patients given treatment, approximately 60% were male and approximately 38% were female, and a mean age of approximately 40 years was recorded. Before enrollment, the patients had been treated with radiotherapy alone, temozolomide alone, or both together. Most of them had received both. Study conclusions and caveats: Evidence of vaccine-induced immune responses was documented in about 93% of patients.

This clone has only a few counts. Its antigen remains unidentified. The CDR3 contains 17 residues. Germline V gives CDR1 SNHLY, CDR2 FYNNEI. Trimming shortened V by 7 bases and J by 0 bases, and 16 bases separated the two germline ends. Only in-frame clones appear in the TCRdb table, and some are missing; sequencing was by immunoSEQ multiplex PCR. The top ten clones hold roughly 5.5% of a sample with 39,000 or so clones, more than 75% of them seen once. The sample's time point: week 5, during vaccination. Mutant IDH1 20-mer peptide, at 300 ug, made up each vaccine dose, with topical imiquimod. This TCR was recovered from a middle-aged man with glioma. The gene calls are TRBV2 and TRBJ1-6; perhaps TRBD1 as D (5 bases). Sequencing was performed on PBMCs, taken from a glioma patient whose treatment included an IDH1 peptide vaccine. CDR3 region: CASTSQGISSYNSPLHF. The CDR3 coding sequence is TGTGCCAGCACCTCTCAGGGAATAAGCTCCTATAATTCACCCCTCCACTTT.